This T cell receptor beta chain was retrieved from a study of cytomegalovirus exposure and HLA in healthy donors. The V gene's germline CDR1 is SGHNT and CDR2 YYREEE (reference sequence). CDR3 length: 15 residues. V was clipped by 3 bases and J by 4 bases; unmatched bases: 6. The primer mix had 60 Vbeta and 13 Jbeta primers. In the original workflow: Approximately 9.9 million of about 80 million unique TCR beta chains were shared, per a later count. Generated by immunoSEQ multiplex PCR, the TCRdb table keeps only in-frame clones and is missing some. V and J calls plus clone size are reproduced from that table; the DNA served to infer D and trimming. The repertoire holds 100,000 or so clones, with 65% to 80% as singletons.

The chain has TRBV5-4 and TRBJ2-1, with 8 bases that match TRBD2. Sequencing was done on a sample of PBMCs. This clonotype originated in a female donor in good health and CMV-seropositive. The CDR3 DNA is TGTGCCAGCAGCTCGGAGCGGGGGATTTACAATGAGCAGTTCTTC. Amino acid sequence: CASSSERGIYNEQFF.